The 29 T cell receptor gamma chains below were found in one sample sequenced in a study of gamma-delta chains in newborns, infants, children. TCRdb re-called the reads using CATT. This table has some 210 gamma-chain clones, 1.8% appearing once. Sequencing input: blood. These receptors were obtained from a child who was a newborn, infant or young child, either healthy, febrile or measles-vaccinated (not recorded which).

Worth noting for this clone: A read error likely explains this, since a far larger clone differs by one base. The CDR3 DNA reads TGTGCCACCTGGGGCGGGCCGTCGTATTATAAGAAACTCTTT. Its protein product is CATWGGPSYYKKLF. V gene TRGV2 combines with J gene TRGJ1 or TRGJ2. The CDR3 consists of 14 residues. Looked up from germline, CDR1 is EGSNGY and CDR2 is YDSYNSKV.

On this clone: This likely traces to a read error, being one base from a far larger clone. Other DNA variants within this sample encode the same CDR3. The chain couples TRGV9 to TRGJP. The CDR3 length is 15 residues. CDR1 GITISATS and CDR2 ISYDGTV come from the germline V gene (reference sequence). The CDR3 spells CALWEVELGKKIKVF. The CDR3 nucleotides are TGTGCCTTGTGGGAGGTTGAGTTGGGCAAAAAAATCAAGGTTTTT.

There are a few counts of this clone. The TCRdb protein comes from a much larger clone and disagrees with this DNA's translation at residue 12, likely due to a read error; the protein given here is derived from the DNA. The chain carries TRGV9 and TRGJP. The CDR3 consists of 15 residues. Germline assignment: CDR1 GITISATS and CDR2 ISYDGTV (reference sequence). The CDR3 loop reads CALWEVELGKKNKVF. CDR3 DNA sequence: TGTGCCTTGTGGGAGGTTGAGTTGGGCAAAAAAAACAAGGTATTT.

Turning to this clone: A much larger clone lies one base from this, so it may be a read error. Other DNA variants within this sample encode the same CDR3. This chain joins TRGV9 and TRGJP. CDR3 length: 16 residues. CDR1 is GITISATS, CDR2 ISYDGTV, per germline (reference sequence). Trimming took 4 bases from V and 2 from J; bases not matched to a gene: 2. The CDR3 is CALWERQELGKKIKVF. CDR3 nucleotides: TGTGCCTTGTGGGAAAGGCAAGAGTTGGGCAAAAAAATCAAGGTATTT.

In its sample, this clone is large (0.1 to 1%). At one end the junction does not follow the germline gene, possibly because of a read error. The rearrangement uses TRGV9 and TRGJP. Germline CDR1 GITISATS, CDR2 ISYDGTV (reference sequence). The CDR3 loop spans 14 amino acids. In DNA, the CDR3 is TGTGCCTTGTGGGAGGAGTTGGGCAAAAAAATCAGGGTATTT. Translation gives CALWEELGKKIRVF.

Of note for this clone: Since a far larger clone is one base different, this is likely a read error. The genes are TRGV9 and TRGJP. Germline V lookup: CDR1 GITISATS, CDR2 ISYDGTV (reference sequence). V trimming: 5 bases; J trimming: 7 bases; junction bases outside the gene matches: 11. This CDR3 spans 17 amino acids. CDR3 sequence: CALWAGSGELGKKIKVF. CDR3 nucleotides: TGTGCCTTGTGGGCAGGTAGTGGTGAGTTGGGCAAAAAAATCAAGGTATTT.

In regard to this clone: It may be a read error: a sequence one base away is much more abundant. This rearrangement joins TRGV9 to TRGJP. CDR1 is GITISATS and CDR2 is ISYDGTV in the germline V gene (reference sequence). This CDR3 contains 17 residues. The CDR3 DNA reads as TGTGCCTTGTGGGAGGCCCTGCAAGCGTTGGGCAAAAAAATCAAGGTATTT. Translated, it gives CALWEALQALGKKIKVF.

There are a few counts of this clone. The translation of this DNA and the TCRdb protein of a much larger clone differ at residue 9, probably owing to a read error; the protein shown here is translated from the DNA. The chain carries TRGV9 and TRGJP. Germline values: CDR1 GITISATS, CDR2 ISYDGTV (reference sequence). CDR3 length: 16 residues. Here the CDR3 DNA reads TGTGCCTTGTGGGAGGCCCAAGAGTCGGGCAAAAAAATCAAGGTATTT. Translating it yields CALWEAQESGKKIKVF.

This clone is termed hyperexpanded. Other DNA variants within this sample encode the same CDR3. The chain links TRGV9 to TRGJP. The V gene end was trimmed by 5 bases and the J gene end by 3 bases; junction bases not matched to a gene: 10. The germline V gene encodes CDR1 GITISATS and CDR2 ISYDGTV (reference sequence). The CDR3 length is 18 residues. CDR3 residues: CALWVASQQELGKKIKVF. The CDR3, as DNA: TGTGCCTTGTGGGTCGCAAGCCAGCAAGAGTTGGGCAAAAAAATCAAGGTATTT.

This clone was seen a few times. This could be a read error, since a much larger clone is one nucleotide away. The same CDR3 arises from other DNA sequences in this sample as well. This chain connects TRGV9 to TRGJP. The CDR3 has 16 residues. With V trimmed by 3 bases and J by 7 bases, 6 bases remained unmatched. CDR1 and CDR2 (germline): GITISATS, ISYDGTV (reference sequence). The CDR3 protein is CALWESPELGKKIKVF. In DNA form, the CDR3 reads TGTGCCTTGTGGGAGTCACCCGAGTTGGGCAAAAAAATCAAGGTATTT.

This clone came up a few times. A far larger clone is a single base away, which makes a read error likely. V and J are TRGV9 and TRGJP. The V gene's germline CDR1 is GITISATS and CDR2 ISYDGTV (reference sequence). This CDR3 region has 17 residues. DNA of the CDR3: TGTGCCTTGTGGGAGGTGCGGGCAGAGTCGGGCAAAAAAATCAAGGTATTT. This codes for CALWEVRAESGKKIKVF.

In this sample, this clone is large. A single base is all that separates this from a far larger clone, so a read error is likely. The J gene is TRGJP, the V gene TRGV9. Per the germline V gene, CDR1 is GITISATS and CDR2 is ISYDGTV (reference sequence). The CDR3 has 16 amino acids. The CDR3 nucleotides are TGTGCCTTGTGGGGGGTGCAAGAGTTGGGCAAAAAAATCAAGGTATTT. Protein: CALWGVQELGKKIKVF.

With respect to this clone: The TCRdb record carries a much larger clone's protein, which differs from this DNA's translation at residue 6; a read error is the likely cause, and the protein listed here is the DNA translation. V and J are TRGV9 and TRGJP. Trimming cost V 2 bases and J 9 bases; bases outside gene matches: 7. The CDR3 length is 16 residues. Germline lookup yields CDR1 GITISATS and CDR2 ISYDGTV (reference sequence). The CDR3 DNA is TGTGCCTTGTGGGAGGCGACGGGGTTGGGCAAAAAAATCAAGGTATTT. Translating it yields CALWEATGLGKKIKVF.

This clone has a handful of counts. Since a far larger clone is one base different, this is likely a read error. This specimen includes other DNA sequences encoding the same CDR3. This rearrangement joins TRGV9 to TRGJP. This CDR3 is built from 15 residues. CDR1 is GITISATS and CDR2 is ISYDGTV in the germline V gene (reference sequence). The CDR3 protein is CALWEPELGKKIKVF. CDR3 coding DNA: TGTGCCTTGTGGGAGCCCGAGTTGGGCAAAAAAATCAAGGTTTTT.

This clone is termed medium-sized (0.01 to 0.1%). This sequence is one base from a far larger clone and is likely a read error. The chain joins TRGV9 to TRGJP. The CDR3 has 16 amino acids. The germline CDR1 and CDR2 sequences are GITISATS and ISYDGTV (reference sequence). The CDR3 nucleotides are TGTGCCTTGTGGGAGGTGCAAGAGTTGGGCAAAAAAGTCAAGGTATTT. Its translation: CALWEVQELGKKVKVF.

On this clone itself: This is likely an artifact of a read error, given a far larger clone one base away. This sample includes further DNA sequences coding for the same CDR3. The chain recombines TRGV9 with TRGJP. The CDR3 is 15 residues long. Germline assignment: CDR1 GITISATS and CDR2 ISYDGTV (reference sequence). CDR3 bases: TGTGCCCTGTGGGAGGTTGAGTTGGGCAAAAAAATCAAGGTATTT. It codes for CALWEVELGKKIKVF.

This clone is large by share. This chain links TRGV9 with TRGJP. Germline V lookup: CDR1 GITISATS, CDR2 ISYDGTV (reference sequence). The V segment lost 0 bases and the J segment 9 bases; nucleotides outside the gene matches: 5. The CDR3 extends over 16 amino acids. CDR3 nucleotides: TGTGCCTTGTGGGAGGTGACGGGGTTGGGCAAAAAAATCAAGGTATTT. Amino acid sequence: CALWEVTGLGKKIKVF.

Regarding this clone: A far more abundant clone sits one base away, making this likely a read error. The rearrangement joins TRGV9 to TRGJP. The J segment lost 3 bases and the V segment lost 5 bases, leaving 7 bases of the junction unmatched. The CDR3 has 17 residues. Per the germline V gene, CDR1 is GITISATS and CDR2 is ISYDGTV (reference sequence). The DNA for the CDR3 is TGTGCCTTGTGGGGGGCCCTGCAAGAGTTGGGCAAAAAAATCAAGGTATTT. Translating it yields CALWGALQELGKKIKVF.

Comments on this clone: Since a far larger clone is one base different, this is likely a read error. The chain employs TRGV9 and TRGJP. V shed 9 bases, J shed 7 bases, and the junction held 15 bases outside the gene matches. The germline CDR1 and CDR2 sequences are GITISATS and ISYDGTV (reference sequence). The CDR3 length is 17 residues. CDR3 bases: TGTGCCTTGCGGGCAGGTGGTGGTGAGTTGGGCAAAAAAATCAAGGTATTT. This sequence encodes CALRAGGGELGKKIKVF.

In this sample, this clone turned up a few times. A much larger clone differs from this one at a single base, so this may be a read error. Distinct nucleotide sequences in the sample also encode this CDR3. The chain combines TRGV9 with TRGJ1 or TRGJ2. This CDR3 region has 11 residues. The germline gives CDR1 GITISATS, CDR2 ISYDGTV (reference sequence). The CDR3 sequence: CALWEDKKKLF. The CDR3 DNA follows: TGTGCCTTGTGGGAGGATAAAAAGAAACTCTTC.

This clone has a handful of counts. A far larger clone is a single base away, which makes a read error likely. Other DNA sequences in the sample encode the same CDR3. The V gene is TRGV9, the J gene TRGJ1 or TRGJ2. V shed 3 bases and J 7 bases; nucleotides not matched to a gene: 9. This CDR3 spans 13 amino acids. Looked up from germline, CDR1 is GITISATS and CDR2 is ISYDGTV (reference sequence). The CDR3 region has the DNA TGTGCCTTGTGGGAGCTTGGCTACTATAAGAAACTCTTT. Protein sequence: CALWELGYYKKLF.

In this sample, this clone is hyperexpanded. Being one base from a much bigger clone, this may be a read error. The CDR3 DNA is TGTGCCTTGTGGGAGGTGAAAGAGTTGGGCAAAAAAATCAAGGTATTT. This translates into CALWEVKELGKKIKVF. J is TRGJP and V is TRGV9. Germline-derived CDR1 and CDR2 are GITISATS and ISYDGTV (reference sequence). This CDR3 has 16 residues. The V segment lost 0 bases and the J segment 5 bases; nucleotides outside the gene matches: 1.

This clone was counted a few times. A read error is likely here: a far larger clone is one base away. The CDR3 here is CALWVASQQELGKKIEVF. The CDR3 DNA sequence: TGTGCCTTGTGGGTCGCAAGCCAGCAAGAGTTGGGCAAAAAAATCGAGGTATTT. The chain couples TRGV9 to TRGJP. This CDR3 has 18 amino acids. CDR1 is GITISATS and CDR2 is ISYDGTV in the germline V gene (reference sequence).

Relative to its sample, this clone is large (0.1 to 1%). A far larger clone is one nucleotide away, so this likely arose from a read error. This CDR3 is also generated by other DNA sequences in the sample. The gene calls are TRGV9 and TRGJP. The J segment lost 7 bases and the V segment lost 0 bases, leaving 3 bases of the junction unmatched. Looked up from germline, CDR1 is GITISATS and CDR2 is ISYDGTV (reference sequence). This CDR3 has 16 residues. This CDR3 reads CALWEVQELGKKIKVF. The CDR3, as DNA: TGTGCCTTGTGGGAGGTGCAGGAGTTGGGCAAAAAAATCAAGGTATTT.

This clone was seen more than once but under ten times. This likely reflects a read error, since a far larger clone is one base away. The V gene is TRGV9, the J gene TRGJP. The germline V gene has CDR1 GITISATS and CDR2 ISYDGTV (reference sequence). The CDR3 spans 14 residues. Germline trimming cut 2 bases from V and 9 bases from J; bases unmatched to any gene: 1. CDR3 protein: CALWEGLGKKIKVF. For the CDR3, the DNA is TGTGCCTTGTGGGAGGGGTTGGGCAAAAAAATCAAGGTATTT.

There are a few counts of this clone. A read error is the likely source, as a far larger clone sits one nucleotide away. The chain is built from TRGV9 and TRGJP. This CDR3 has 15 amino acids. Germline V lookup: CDR1 GITISATS, CDR2 ISYDGTV (reference sequence). The CDR3 here is CALWEVELDKKIKVF. In DNA, the CDR3 is TGTGCCTTGTGGGAGGTTGAGTTGGACAAAAAAATCAAGGTATTT.

Turning to this clone: With a far larger clone one base away, a read error is the likely cause. Additional DNA sequences in this sample encode the identical CDR3. V usage is TRGV9 and J usage is TRGJP. Germline values: CDR1 GITISATS, CDR2 ISYDGTV (reference sequence). The CDR3 extends over 17 amino acids. The CDR3 loop reads CALWAGGGELGKKIKVF. For the CDR3, the DNA is TGTGCCTTGTGGGCAGGTGGTGGTGAGTTAGGCAAAAAAATCAAGGTATTT.

There are a few counts of this clone. TCRdb has a much larger clone's protein, which differs at residue 7 from the translation of this DNA, likely because of a read error; what is shown is the protein translated from the DNA. V gene TRGV9 combines with J gene TRGJP. The CDR3 has 16 amino acids. CDR1 and CDR2 (germline): GITISATS, ISYDGTV (reference sequence). The V gene end was trimmed by 0 bases and the J gene end by 9 bases; junction bases not matched to a gene: 5. CDR3 residues: CALWEVMGLGKKIKVF. CDR3 coding DNA: TGTGCCTTGTGGGAGGTGATGGGGTTGGGCAAAAAAATCAAGGTATTT.

Worth noting for this clone: A read error is the likely source, as a far larger clone sits one nucleotide away. Other DNA sequences of this sample code for an identical CDR3. The V gene is TRGV9, the J gene TRGJP. Germline lookup yields CDR1 GITISATS and CDR2 ISYDGTV (reference sequence). The CDR3 has 15 amino acids. The CDR3 nucleotides read TGTGCCTTGTGGGAGGTGCAGTTGGGCAAAAAAATCAAGGTTTTT. The encoded protein is CALWEVQLGKKIKVF.